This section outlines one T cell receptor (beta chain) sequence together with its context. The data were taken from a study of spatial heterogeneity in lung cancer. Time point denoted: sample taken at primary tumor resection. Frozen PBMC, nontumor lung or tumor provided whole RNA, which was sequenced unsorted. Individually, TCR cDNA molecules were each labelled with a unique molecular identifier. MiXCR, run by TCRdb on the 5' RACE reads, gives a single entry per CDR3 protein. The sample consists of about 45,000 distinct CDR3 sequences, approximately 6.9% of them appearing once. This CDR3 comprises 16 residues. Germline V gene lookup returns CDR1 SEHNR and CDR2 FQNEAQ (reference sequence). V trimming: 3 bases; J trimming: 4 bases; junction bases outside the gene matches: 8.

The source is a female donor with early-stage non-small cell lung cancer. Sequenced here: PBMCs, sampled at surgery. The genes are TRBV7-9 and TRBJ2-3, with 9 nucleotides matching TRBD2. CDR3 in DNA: TGTGCCAGCAGCTTCCCCCTAGCGGGGAGAGCAGATACGCAGTATTTT. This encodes CASSFPLAGRADTQYF.